This TCR beta chain originates from a study of cytomegalovirus exposure and HLA in healthy donors. General study results and limits: In a later analysis, specific HLA alleles were associated with 15,000 to 20,000 TCR beta sequences at a 0.05 false discovery rate. The authors reported that TCR beta sequences could predict HLA-A and HLA-B alleles. These predictions were accurate for most subjects in the first cohort. For most TCR sequences rarity was the rule, although some public TCRs occurred in many donors.

The germline V gene has CDR1 SGHRS and CDR2 YFSETQ. J lost 3 bases, V lost 1 base, and 11 bases had no gene match. The CDR3 loop spans 17 amino acids. Comments on this clone: Antigen unknown.

Primers for the PCR totalled 60 Vbeta and 13 Jbeta. In the original analysis: A later analysis tallied approximately 78 million unique TCR beta chains, about 9.9 million of them shared. Assay: immunoSEQ multiplex PCR; the TCRdb copy retains only in-frame clones and omits some. The V and J calls and clone size were taken over from that table, and D and trimming were inferred from the DNA. The table includes about 130,000 clones, roughly 74% detected once. The receptor was derived from a man between 40 and 49 years old in good health and CMV-seronegative. J is TRBJ2-3 and V is TRBV5-1, with TRBD1 matching over 7 bases. The sample taken for sequencing was PBMCs. The CDR3 sequence: CASSLYMGSGGTDTQYF. Written as DNA, the CDR3 is TGCGCCAGCAGCTTGTATATGGGATCAGGGGGAACAGATACGCAGTATTTT.